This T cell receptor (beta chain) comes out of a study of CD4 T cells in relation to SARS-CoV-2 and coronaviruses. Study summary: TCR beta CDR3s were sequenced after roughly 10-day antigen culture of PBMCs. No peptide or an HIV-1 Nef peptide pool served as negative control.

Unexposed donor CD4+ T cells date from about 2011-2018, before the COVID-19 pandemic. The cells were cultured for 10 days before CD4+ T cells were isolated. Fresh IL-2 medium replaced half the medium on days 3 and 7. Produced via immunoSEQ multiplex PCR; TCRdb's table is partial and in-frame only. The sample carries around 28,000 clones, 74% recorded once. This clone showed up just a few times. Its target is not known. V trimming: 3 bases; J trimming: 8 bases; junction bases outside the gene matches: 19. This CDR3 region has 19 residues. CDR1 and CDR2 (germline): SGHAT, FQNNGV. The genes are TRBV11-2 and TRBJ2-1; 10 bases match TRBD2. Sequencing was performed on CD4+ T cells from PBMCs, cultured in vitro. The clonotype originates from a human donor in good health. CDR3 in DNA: TGTGCCAGCAGCTTTGGGGGGAGAGGGCCTAGCGGGAGAGTCGATGAGCAGTTCTTC. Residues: CASSFGGRGPSGRVDEQFF.